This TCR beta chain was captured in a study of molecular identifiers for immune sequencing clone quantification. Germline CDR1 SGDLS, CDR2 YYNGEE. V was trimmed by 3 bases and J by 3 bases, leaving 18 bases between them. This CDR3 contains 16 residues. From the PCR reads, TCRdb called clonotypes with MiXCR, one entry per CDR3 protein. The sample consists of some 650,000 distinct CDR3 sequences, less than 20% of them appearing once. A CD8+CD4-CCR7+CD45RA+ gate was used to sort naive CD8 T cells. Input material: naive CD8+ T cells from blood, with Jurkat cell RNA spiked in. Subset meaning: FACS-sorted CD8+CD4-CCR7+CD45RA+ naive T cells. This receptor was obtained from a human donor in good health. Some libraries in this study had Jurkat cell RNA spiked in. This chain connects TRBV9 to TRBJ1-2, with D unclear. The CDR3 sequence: CASSESRTNADYGYTF. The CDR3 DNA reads TGTGCCAGCAGCGAGTCTAGGACCAACGCTGACTATGGCTACACCTTC.